Shown below are 6 T cell receptor beta chains from a single sample sequenced in a study of CD8 T cells in ankylosing spondylitis. TCRdb redid the calling of the 5' RACE reads with MiXCR, one entry per CDR3 protein. The table has around 88,000 distinct CDR3 sequences, about 8.1% seen once. Sample: blood, either unsorted or a sorted T cell fraction (not recorded which). These receptors were obtained from a male donor with ankylosing spondylitis or in good health (not recorded which).

The sample holds many counts of this clonotype. The chain is built from TRBV20-1 and TRBJ2-1; no clear D. Germline values: CDR1 DFQATT, CDR2 SNEGSKA (reference sequence). The CDR3 is 15 amino acids. V gave up 0 bases and J gave up 0 bases, with 9 bases separating them. The CDR3 DNA reads as TGCAGTGCTAGAGAAACAGACACCTCCTACAATGAGCAGTTCTTC. Protein: CSARETDTSYNEQFF.

This clonotype was counted many times. This sequence joins TRBV3-1 and TRBJ2-3, with 8 bases identical to TRBD2. CDR3 length: 16 residues. With 3 bases clipped from V and 0 bases from J, the junction kept 5 bases outside the gene matches. Germline V CDR1 and CDR2: LGHDT, YNNKEL (reference sequence). The chain's CDR3 is CASSHLAGPSTDTQYF. The CDR3 nucleotides are TGTGCCAGCAGCCATTTAGCGGGACCTAGCACAGATACGCAGTATTTT.

Worth noting for this clonotype: A clone one base away is much larger, so this may be a read error. The chain uses TRBV7-3 and TRBJ1-1, with D unclear. CDR1 is SGHTA and CDR2 is FQGTGA in the germline V gene. The CDR3 extends over 13 amino acids. The CDR3 region is CANSGVRNTEAFF. The CDR3 bases are TGTGCCAACAGCGGGGTAAGGAACACTGAAGCTTTCTTT.

This clonotype came up many times. This rearrangement joins TRBV20-1 to TRBJ2-1; D gene unclear. The germline V gene has CDR1 DFQATT and CDR2 SNEGSKA (reference sequence). Trimming cost V 1 base and J 5 bases, with 3 bases left between them. This CDR3 has 11 residues. DNA for the CDR3: TGCAGTGCTAGAGCGGACAATGAGCAGTTCTTC. It encodes CSARADNEQFF.

This sequence joins TRBV7-9 and TRBJ2-5, with D possibly being TRBD1 (6 bases). The CDR3 length is 12 residues. V lost 5 bases and J lost 3, with 7 bases in between. Per the germline V gene, CDR1 is SEHNR and CDR2 is FQNEAQ (reference sequence). CDR3 protein: CASSRTEETQYF. The DNA for the CDR3 is TGTGCCAGCAGCCGGACAGAAGAGACCCAGTACTTC. The full variable domain, completed using reference TRBV7-9 and TRBJ2-5, is DTGVSQNPRHKITKRGQNVTFRCDPISEHNRLYWYRQTLGQGPEFLTYFQNEAQLEKSRLLSDRFSAERPKGSFSTLEIQRTEQGDSAMYLCASSRTEETQYFGPGTRLLVL.

This clonotype appeared many times. The genes are TRBV7-8 and TRBJ2-5, with 10 bases fitting TRBD2. This CDR3 contains 18 residues. After removal of 5 bases from V and 5 bases from J, the junction contained 17 bases not matched to a gene. Per germline, CDR1 SGHVS and CDR2 FQNEAQ. The CDR3 spells CASSGAAPGTSVLETQYF. DNA of the CDR3: TGTGCCAGCAGCGGAGCGGCCCCCGGGACTAGCGTGCTGGAGACCCAGTACTTC.